This TCR beta chain was captured by sequencing in a study of CD8+ T cells in alopecia areata. Study-level background: In an open-label trial, patients got 5 to 10 mg tofacitinib twice daily.

This clone was recorded a few times. No antigen is known for it. Whole-study results and caveats: The study found higher clonality in lesional than normal scalp, especially in alopecia totalis/universalis.

cDNA serving as the sequencing template came from extracted, reverse transcribed RNA. The assay was immunoSEQ multiplex PCR, and TCRdb's table has in-frame clones only and misses some. The repertoire includes about 140,000 clones, roughly 46% of them detected once, and about 1% sits in the top ten. There are 15 residues in the CDR3. After removal of 6 bases from V and 4 bases from J, the junction contained 4 bases not matched to a gene. Germline V CDR1 and CDR2: MNHNS, SASEGT. V usage is TRBV6-1 and J usage is TRBJ2-3; 13 nucleotides match TRBD2. The receptor comes from a human donor with alopecia areata. This specimen consisted of CD4+ T cells sorted from blood, obtained at week 0. As DNA, the CDR3 is TGTGCCAGCAGACTAGCGGGAGGGCCGGCAGATACGCAGTATTTT. It is translated as CASRLAGGPADTQYF.